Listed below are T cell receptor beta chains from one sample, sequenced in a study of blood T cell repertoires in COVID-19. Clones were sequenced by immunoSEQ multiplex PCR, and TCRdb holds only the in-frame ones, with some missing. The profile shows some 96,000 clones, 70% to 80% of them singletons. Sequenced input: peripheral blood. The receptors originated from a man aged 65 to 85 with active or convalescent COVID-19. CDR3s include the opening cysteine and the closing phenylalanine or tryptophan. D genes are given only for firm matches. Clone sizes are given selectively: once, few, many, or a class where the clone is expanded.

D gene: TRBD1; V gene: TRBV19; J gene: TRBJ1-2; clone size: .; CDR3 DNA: TGTGCCAGTAGTACGGGACAGCGGTTCTCCTATGGCTACACCTTC; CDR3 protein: CASSTGQRFSYGYTF
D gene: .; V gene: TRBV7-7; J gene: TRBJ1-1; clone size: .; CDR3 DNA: TGTGCTAGCAGTTCGGACAGGAACACTGAAGCTTTCTTT; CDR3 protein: CASSSDRNTEAFF
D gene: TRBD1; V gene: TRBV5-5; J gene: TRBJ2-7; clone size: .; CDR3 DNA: TGTGCCAGCAGCTTGGGACCCCAGGGGGCTGCGAGCTACGAGCAGTACTTC; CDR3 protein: CASSLGPQGAASYEQYF
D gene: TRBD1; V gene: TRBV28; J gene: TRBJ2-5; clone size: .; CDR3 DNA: TGTGCCAGCAGTCTGACAGGGTTCAACCAAGAGACCCAGTACTTC; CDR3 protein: CASSLTGFNQETQYF
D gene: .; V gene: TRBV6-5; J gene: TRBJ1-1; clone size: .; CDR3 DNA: TGTGCCAGCAGTTACCGTCGGAACACTGAAGCTTTCTTT; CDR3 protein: CASSYRRNTEAFF
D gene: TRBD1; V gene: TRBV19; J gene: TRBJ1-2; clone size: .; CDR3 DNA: TGTGCCAGTAGTATCCAGACAGGGGTCTATGGCTACACCTTC; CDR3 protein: CASSIQTGVYGYTF
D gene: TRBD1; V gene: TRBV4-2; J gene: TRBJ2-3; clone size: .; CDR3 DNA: TGTGCCAGCAGCCAAGGAGGGACAGACACAGATACGCAGTATTTT; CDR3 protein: CASSQGGTDTDTQYF
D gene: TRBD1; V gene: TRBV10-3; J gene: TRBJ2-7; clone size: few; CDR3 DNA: TGTGCCATCAAATCCCACACAGGGGTGACCTACGAGCAGTACTTC; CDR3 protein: CAIKSHTGVTYEQYF
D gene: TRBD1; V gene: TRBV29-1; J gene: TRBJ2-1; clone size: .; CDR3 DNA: TGCAGCATTCAGAGGACAGGGGGCAATGAGCAGTTCTTC; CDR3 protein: CSIQRTGGNEQFF
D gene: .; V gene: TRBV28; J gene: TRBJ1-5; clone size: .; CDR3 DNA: TGTGCCAGCAGCCAGATTTATAGCAATCAGCCCCAGCATTTT; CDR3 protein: CASSQIYSNQPQHF
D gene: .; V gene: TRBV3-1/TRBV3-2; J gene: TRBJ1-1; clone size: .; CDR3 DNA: TGTGCCAGCAGCCATCTGCGGGGGAACACTGAAGCTTTCTTT; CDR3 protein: CASSHLRGNTEAFF
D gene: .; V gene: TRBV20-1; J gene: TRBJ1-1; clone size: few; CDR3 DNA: TGCAGTGCTAGTTGGGCTCGGTCCACTGAAGCTTTCTTT; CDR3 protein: CSASWARSTEAFF
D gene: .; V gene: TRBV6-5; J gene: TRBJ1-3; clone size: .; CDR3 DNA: TGTGCCAGCAGTCGGACAGTTGGAAACACCATATATTTT; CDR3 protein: CASSRTVGNTIYF
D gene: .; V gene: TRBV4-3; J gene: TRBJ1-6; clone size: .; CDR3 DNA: TGCGCCAGCAGCCAGGAACAGTATAATTCACCCCTCCACTTT; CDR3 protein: CASSQEQYNSPLHF
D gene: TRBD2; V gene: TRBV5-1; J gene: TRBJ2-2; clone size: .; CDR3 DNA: TGCGCCAGCACCGCCGGGGGGACGAACACCGGGGAGCTGTTTTTT; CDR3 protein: CASTAGGTNTGELFF
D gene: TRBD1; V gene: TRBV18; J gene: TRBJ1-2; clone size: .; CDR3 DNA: TGTGCCAGCTCACCAGGACAGGAGGGGTATGGCTACACCTTC; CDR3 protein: CASSPGQEGYGYTF
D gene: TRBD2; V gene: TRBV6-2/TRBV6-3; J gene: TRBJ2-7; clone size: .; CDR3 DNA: TGTGCCAGCAGTAAACTAGCGGGGGCCCTTTCCTACGAGCAGTACTTC; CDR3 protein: CASSKLAGALSYEQYF
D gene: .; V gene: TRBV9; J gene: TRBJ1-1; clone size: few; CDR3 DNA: TGTGCCAGCAGCCCTAACATCGGGGGGAACACTGAAGCTTTCTTT; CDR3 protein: CASSPNIGGNTEAFF
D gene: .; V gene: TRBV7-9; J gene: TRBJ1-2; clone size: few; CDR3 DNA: TGTGCCAGCAGCTCATCCGAGGCAACTAACTATGGCTACACCTTC; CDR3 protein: CASSSSEATNYGYTF
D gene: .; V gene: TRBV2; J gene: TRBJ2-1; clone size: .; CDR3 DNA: TGTGCCAGCAGTGGGACAAGGAATGAGCAGTTCTTC; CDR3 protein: CASSGTRNEQFF
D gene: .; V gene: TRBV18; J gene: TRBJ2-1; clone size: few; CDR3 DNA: TGTGCCAGCTCACCCAGTTCGGGGGTTAGCTCCTACAATGAGCAGTTCTTC; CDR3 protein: CASSPSSGVSSYNEQFF
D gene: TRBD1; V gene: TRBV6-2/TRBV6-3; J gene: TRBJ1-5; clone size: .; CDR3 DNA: TGTGCCAGCAGTTACAGGGGGGACAGGGGACGCCCGAGAGGACCCCAGCATTTT; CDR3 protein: CASSYRGDRGRPRGPQHF
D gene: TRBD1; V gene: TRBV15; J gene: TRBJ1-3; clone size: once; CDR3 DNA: TGTGCCACCAGCAGAACAGGGGACTCTGGAAACACCATATATTTT; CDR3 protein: CATSRTGDSGNTIYF
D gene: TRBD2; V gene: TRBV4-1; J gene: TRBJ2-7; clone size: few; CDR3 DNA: TGCGCCAGCAGCCAAGTGGTAGCGGGAGCGAGGAACGAGCAGTACTTC; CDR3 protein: CASSQVVAGARNEQYF